The T cell receptor beta chain described here comes from a study of blood T cells in healthy people across ages. Through a sample-barcoded 5' primer and a J-beta primer mix, a second PCR was run for roughly 6 to 11 cycles. From the 5' RACE reads, TCRdb called clonotypes with MiXCR, one entry per CDR3 protein. The table includes over 700,000 distinct CDR3 sequences, 20% to 30% detected once. A minimum of 6 micrograms of total RNA was extracted per sample. V dropped 4 bases and J dropped 2 bases, with 12 bases sitting between them. The CDR3 is 15 residues long. Germline CDR1 is LGHDT and CDR2 is YNNKEL (reference sequence). The data also belong to a second study, concerning T cells of mothers and their children. From that paper: Material was donated by three healthy Caucasian mothers and their six children.

This sequence was found in a boy aged 10-17 years in good health. V and J are TRBV3-1 and TRBJ2-1, with D uncertain. The specimen was blood. CDR3 nucleotides: TGTGCCAGCAGCCCCCTTGGCAGAACCTACAATGAGCAGTTCTTC. Translating it yields CASSPLGRTYNEQFF.